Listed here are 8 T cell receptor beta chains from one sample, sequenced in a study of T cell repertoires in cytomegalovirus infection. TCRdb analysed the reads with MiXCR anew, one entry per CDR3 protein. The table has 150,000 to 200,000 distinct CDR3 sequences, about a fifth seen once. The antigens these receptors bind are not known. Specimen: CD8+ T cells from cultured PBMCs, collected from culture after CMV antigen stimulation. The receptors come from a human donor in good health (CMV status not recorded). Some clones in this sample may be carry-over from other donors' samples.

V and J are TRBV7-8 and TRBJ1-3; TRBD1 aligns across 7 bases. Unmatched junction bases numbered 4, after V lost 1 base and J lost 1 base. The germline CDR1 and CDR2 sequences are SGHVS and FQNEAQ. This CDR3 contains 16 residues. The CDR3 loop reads CASSLGWTGSGNTIYF. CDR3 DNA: TGTGCCAGCAGCTTAGGCTGGACAGGATCTGGAAACACCATATATTTT.

In DNA form, the CDR3 reads TGTGCCAGCTATGGTACACCGAACACCGGGGAGCTGTTTTTT. Translated, it gives CASYGTPNTGELFF. V and J are TRBV7-9 and TRBJ2-2; D is undetermined. CDR3 length equals 14 residues. Per germline, CDR1 SEHNR and CDR2 FQNEAQ (reference sequence). Trimming left V 8 bases short and J 0 bases short, with 10 bases between.

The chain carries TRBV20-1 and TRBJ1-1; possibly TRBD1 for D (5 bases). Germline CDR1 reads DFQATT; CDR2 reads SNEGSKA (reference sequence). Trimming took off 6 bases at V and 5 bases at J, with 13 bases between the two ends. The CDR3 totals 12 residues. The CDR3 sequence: CSALGTSTEAFF. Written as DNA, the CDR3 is TGCAGTGCCTTAGGGACCTCGACTGAAGCTTTCTTT.

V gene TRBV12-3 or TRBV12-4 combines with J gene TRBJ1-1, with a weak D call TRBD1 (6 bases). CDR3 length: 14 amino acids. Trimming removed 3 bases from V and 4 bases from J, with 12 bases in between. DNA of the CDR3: TGTGCCAGCAGTTTGGACCTCAGGGGCACTGAAGCTTTCTTT. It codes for CASSLDLRGTEAFF.

DNA for the CDR3: TGTGCCAGCAGTTACTCGATCAGGGGGTATAATTCACCCCTCCACTTT. Translation gives CASSYSIRGYNSPLHF. J is TRBJ1-6 and V is TRBV6-5; 7 nucleotides line up with TRBD1. Germline-derived CDR1 and CDR2 are MNHEY and SVGAGI. V dropped 0 bases and J dropped 4; count of bases not matched to a gene: 3. The CDR3 extends over 16 amino acids.

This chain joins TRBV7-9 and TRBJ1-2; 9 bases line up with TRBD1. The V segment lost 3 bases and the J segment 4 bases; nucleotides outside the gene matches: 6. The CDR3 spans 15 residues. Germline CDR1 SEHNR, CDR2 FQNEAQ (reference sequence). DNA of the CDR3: TGTGCCAGCAGCTTGGGGGACAGGGCTATCTATGGCTACACCTTC. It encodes CASSLGDRAIYGYTF.

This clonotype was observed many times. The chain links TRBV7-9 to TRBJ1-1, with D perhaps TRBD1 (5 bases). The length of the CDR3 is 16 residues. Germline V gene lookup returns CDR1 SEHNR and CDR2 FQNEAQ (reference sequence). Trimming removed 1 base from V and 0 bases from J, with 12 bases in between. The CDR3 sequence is CASSLGRAGVNTEAFF. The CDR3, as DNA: TGTGCCAGCAGCTTAGGAAGAGCGGGGGTGAACACTGAAGCTTTCTTT.

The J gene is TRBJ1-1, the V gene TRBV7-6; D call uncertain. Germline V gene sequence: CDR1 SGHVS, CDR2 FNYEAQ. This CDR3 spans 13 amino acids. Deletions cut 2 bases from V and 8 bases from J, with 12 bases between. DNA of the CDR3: TGTGCCAGCAGCTTACGGGTATCGGCAGAAGCTTTCTTT. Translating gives CASSLRVSAEAFF.